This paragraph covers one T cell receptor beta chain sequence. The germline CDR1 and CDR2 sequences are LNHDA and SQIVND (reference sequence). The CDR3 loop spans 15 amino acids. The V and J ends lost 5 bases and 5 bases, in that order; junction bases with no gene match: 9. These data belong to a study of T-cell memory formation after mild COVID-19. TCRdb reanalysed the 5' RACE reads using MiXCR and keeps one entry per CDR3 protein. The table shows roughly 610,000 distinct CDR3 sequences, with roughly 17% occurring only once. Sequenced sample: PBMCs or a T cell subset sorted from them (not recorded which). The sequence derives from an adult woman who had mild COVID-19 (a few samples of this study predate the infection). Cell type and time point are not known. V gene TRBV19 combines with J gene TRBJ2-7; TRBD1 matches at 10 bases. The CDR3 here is CASSPPGTGANEQYF. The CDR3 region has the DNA TGTGCCAGTAGTCCTCCCGGGACAGGGGCGAACGAGCAGTACTTC.